The next 5 T cell receptor beta chains were all read from a single sample in a study of OX40 agonist ivuxolimab in advanced cancers. TCRdb's copy holds only in-frame clones and misses some; the assay was immunoSEQ multiplex PCR. The sample holds around 70,000 clones, around four fifths seen once. Sequences were derived from CD4+ or CD8+ T cells sorted from blood, sampled in a trial of the OX40 agonist ivuxolimab. These receptors originate from an adult with an advanced solid tumor such as melanoma, head and neck, liver or kidney cancer.

The chain employs TRBV7-3 and TRBJ2-5; D remains unclear. This CDR3 comprises 14 residues. The germline CDR1 and CDR2 sequences are SGHTA and FQGTGA. The V and J ends lost 3 bases and 5 bases respectively, with 13 bases between them. As DNA, the CDR3 is TGTGCCAGCAGCTTTTTGGGTGGGTCGGAGACCCAGTACTTC. It translates to CASSFLGGSETQYF. The whole variable domain, filled in from reference TRBV7-3 and TRBJ2-5, reads GAGVSQTPSNKVTEKGKYVELRCDPISGHTALYWYRQSLGQGPEFLIYFQGTGAADDSGLPNDRFFAVRPEGSVSTLKIQRTERGDSAVYLCASSFLGGSETQYFGPGTRLLVL.

The chain is built from TRBV5-5 and TRBJ1-4; D gene uncertain. The CDR3 covers 15 residues. Germline lookup yields CDR1 SGHKS and CDR2 YYEKEE (reference sequence). Trimming took off 7 bases at V and 8 bases at J, with 21 bases between the two ends. CDR3 amino acids: CASSYGDEAREKLFF. CDR3 nucleotide sequence: TGTGCCAGCTCCTATGGGGATGAGGCGAGGGAAAAACTGTTTTTT.

V usage is TRBV28 and J usage is TRBJ1-4, with D possibly matching TRBD1 (6 bases). V was trimmed by 3 bases and J by 6 bases, leaving 11 bases between them. The CDR3 runs to 14 residues. Germline lookup yields CDR1 MDHEN and CDR2 SYDVKM. Here the CDR3 reads CASSFTTGYEKLFF. For the CDR3, the DNA is TGTGCCAGCAGTTTTACAACAGGGTATGAAAAACTGTTTTTT.

The J gene is TRBJ2-5, the V gene TRBV11-2; TRBD1 is a possible D gene (6 bases). CDR1 and CDR2 (germline): SGHAT, FQNNGV. The CDR3 has 14 residues. V was pared by 5 bases and J by 5 bases, with 15 bases between. The CDR3 reads CASSAPRGGETQYF. CDR3 nucleotides: TGTGCCAGCAGCGCCCCCAGGGGTGGGGAGACCCAGTACTTC.

The chain couples TRBV7-2 to TRBJ2-5; TRBD2 matches at 7 bases. CDR3 length equals 16 residues. V was pared by 5 bases and J by 7 bases, with 16 bases of the junction left unmatched. The germline gives CDR1 SGHTA, CDR2 FQGNSA. The CDR3 nucleotides are TGTGCCAGCAGCGGCACCCGCGCGGGAGAGGTTGGGACCCAGTACTTC. It yields the protein CASSGTRAGEVGTQYF.